A single sample is the source of the 17 T cell receptor beta chains below, sequenced in a study of cytomegalovirus exposure and HLA in healthy donors. The PCR employed 60 Vbeta primers together with 13 Jbeta primers. Sequenced by immunoSEQ multiplex PCR; TCRdb stores in-frame clones only, minus some. The sample has over 150,000 clones; over 65% are singletons. Input material: PBMCs. Receptor source: a woman in her twenties or thirties in good health and CMV-seropositive.

This clone was recorded a few times. V gene TRBV6-5 combines with J gene TRBJ1-2; 7 bases match TRBD1. The CDR3 is 12 amino acids. Trimming removed 6 bases from V and 7 bases from J; junction bases left unmatched: 5. Per the germline V gene, CDR1 is MNHEY and CDR2 is SVGAGI. Here the CDR3 reads CASSEGAFGYTF. The CDR3 DNA reads as TGTGCCAGCAGCGAGGGGGCCTTTGGCTACACCTTC.

The genes are TRBV12-5 and TRBJ2-7, with a tentative D call TRBD2 (5 bases). Germline V gives CDR1 LGHNT, CDR2 FRNRAP. This CDR3 region has 17 residues. V gave up 0 bases and J gave up 3 bases, with 18 bases separating them. The CDR3 loop reads CASGLVPPGVAFYEQYF. Here the CDR3 DNA reads TGTGCTAGTGGTTTGGTACCGCCCGGGGTGGCTTTCTACGAGCAGTACTTC.

This rearrangement joins TRBV6-5 to TRBJ2-1; 8 bases are shared with TRBD2. Germline CDR1 MNHEY, CDR2 SVGAGI. The CDR3 length is 14 residues. The junction had 4 bases not matched to a gene; V was cut back by 5 bases and J by 4 bases. As DNA, the CDR3 is TGTGCCAGCAGTCGACTAGCGCCTTACAATGAGCAGTTCTTC. Translating gives CASSRLAPYNEQFF.

The rearrangement uses TRBV29-1 and TRBJ1-5, with D tentatively TRBD1 (5 bases). V was pared by 3 bases and J by 0 bases, with 6 bases between. CDR1 is SQVTM and CDR2 is ANQGSEA in the germline V gene. This CDR3 has 13 amino acids. CDR3 in DNA: TGCAGCGTTGAGCAGGGTAGCAATCAGCCCCAGCATTTT. Encoded protein: CSVEQGSNQPQHF.

The chain uses TRBV6-1 and TRBJ2-7; D is possibly TRBD1 (6 bases). Germline V gives CDR1 MNHNS, CDR2 SASEGT. This CDR3 region has 16 residues. V was shortened by 0 bases and J by 2 bases, with 14 bases between the two germline ends. This CDR3 is CASSEALRGRAYEQYF. CDR3 coding DNA: TGTGCCAGCAGTGAAGCACTAAGGGGGAGAGCCTACGAGCAGTACTTC.

CDR3 nucleotide sequence: TGTGCCAGCAGCCAAGCCCTTGGCAATAACTATGGCTACACCTTC. It encodes CASSQALGNNYGYTF. The chain employs TRBV14 and TRBJ1-2; D remains ambiguous. V dropped 1 base and J dropped 1 base, with 10 bases sitting between them. CDR3 size: 15 residues. Germline CDR1 and CDR2: SGHDN and FVKESK.

This clone was observed a few times. The chain employs TRBV7-8 and TRBJ1-1; 8 bases match TRBD1. This CDR3 is built from 16 residues. The V gene's germline CDR1 is SGHVS and CDR2 FQNEAQ. Germline trimming cut 6 bases from V and 4 bases from J; bases unmatched to any gene: 13. CDR3 nucleotide sequence: TGTGCCAGCAGTCCACAGGGGGAAGGAATTGGCACTGAAGCTTTCTTT. It is translated as CASSPQGEGIGTEAFF.

This rearrangement joins TRBV6-5 to TRBJ2-1, with unresolved D. Per germline, CDR1 MNHEY and CDR2 SVGAGI. Trimming pared 6 bases from V and 9 bases from J, leaving 12 bases between. The CDR3 covers 12 residues. CDR3 nucleotide sequence: TGTGCCAGCAGGGTCGGTAGCTCTGAGCAGTTCTTC. This gives the protein CASRVGSSEQFF.

The CDR3 DNA is TGCGCCAGCGCGCTGGACATGAGCACAGATACGCAGTATTTT. It is translated as CASALDMSTDTQYF. The chain recombines TRBV5-1 with TRBJ2-3; D is possibly TRBD1 (5 bases). The CDR3 covers 14 residues. Germline assignment: CDR1 SGHRS and CDR2 YFSETQ. V lost 7 bases to trimming and J lost 0 bases, with 12 bases between them.

This rearrangement joins TRBV4-2 to TRBJ2-1, with 8 positions matching TRBD1. Germline V gene lookup returns CDR1 LGHNA and CDR2 YNFKEQ. This CDR3 contains 15 residues. J gave up 9 bases and V 1 base, and 8 bases lay outside the gene matches. CDR3 region: CASSQAGTGGVEQFF. The CDR3 DNA sequence: TGTGCCAGCAGCCAAGCGGGGACAGGTGGAGTTGAGCAGTTCTTC.

This clone showed up just a few times. This rearrangement joins TRBV6-6 to TRBJ2-3, with 7 bases that match TRBD2. Germline V gives CDR1 MNHNY, CDR2 SVGAGI (reference sequence). Losses at the gene ends were 4 bases for V and 0 bases for J; bases not matched to a gene: 1. The CDR3 has 14 amino acids. The CDR3 sequence: CASSLLASTDTQYF. In nucleotides, the CDR3 is TGTGCCAGCAGTTTACTAGCGAGCACAGATACGCAGTATTTT.

The V call is TRBV6-1, the J call TRBJ2-1; 7 nucleotides agree with TRBD1. Trimming took 4 bases from V and 2 from J; bases not matched to a gene: 2. CDR1 MNHNS and CDR2 SASEGT come from the germline V gene. This CDR3 comprises 14 residues. The CDR3 loop is CASSAQGTYNEQFF. In DNA, the CDR3 is TGTGCCAGCAGTGCACAGGGGACCTACAATGAGCAGTTCTTC.

The J gene is TRBJ2-7, the V gene TRBV21-1; the D call of TRBD2 is as the table states it, not checked on the DNA. TRBV21-1 is given as a pseudogene. This CDR3 comprises 19 residues. The DNA for the CDR3 is TGTGCCAGCAGCATTTCCCGGGACTCCGTATTAGGCCCCCGGAGCGAGCAGTACTTC. Translation gives CASSISRDSVLGPRSEQYF.

This sequence joins TRBV27 and TRBJ2-2; 10 nucleotides match TRBD1. Germline CDR1 reads MNHEY; CDR2 reads SMNVEV (reference sequence). V gave up 2 bases and J gave up 7 bases; unmatched junction bases: 4. The CDR3 is 15 amino acids. For the CDR3, the DNA is TGTGCCAGCAGTTTAGACAGGGGGCCCGGCGGGGAGCTGTTTTTT. It encodes CASSLDRGPGGELFF.

This clone was seen a few times. The V and J genes are TRBV19 and TRBJ1-3; D not resolved. This CDR3 has 15 amino acids. V was pared by 6 bases and J by 0 bases, with 12 bases between. Germline assignment: CDR1 LNHDA and CDR2 SQIVND (reference sequence). CDR3 sequence reads: CASRRPRASGNTIYF. In DNA form, the CDR3 reads TGTGCCAGTAGACGTCCCCGAGCCTCTGGAAACACCATATATTTT.

The genes are TRBV7-9 and TRBJ2-2; D is possibly TRBD2 (6 bases). The CDR3 contains 15 residues. Germline V CDR1 and CDR2: SEHNR, FQNEAQ (reference sequence). V was cut by 4 bases and J by 0 bases, with 9 bases left in between. The CDR3 spells CASSSSGSNTGELFF. The CDR3 DNA follows: TGTGCCAGCAGCTCCAGCGGGTCGAACACCGGGGAGCTGTTTTTT. The variable domain in full, with the rest retrieved from reference TRBV7-9 and TRBJ2-2, is DTGVSQNPRHKITKRGQNVTFRCDPISEHNRLYWYRQTLGQGPEFLTYFQNEAQLEKSRLLSDRFSAERPKGSFSTLEIQRTEQGDSAMYLCASSSSGSNTGELFFGEGSRLTVL.

This clone appeared once. The V call is TRBV11-3, the J call TRBJ2-7, with 8 nucleotides matching TRBD2. Germline lookup yields CDR1 SGHNT and CDR2 YENEEA. The CDR3 is 15 amino acids. V was pared by 5 bases and J by 0 bases, with 6 bases of the junction left unmatched. CDR3 sequence reads: CASSPGGSPSYEQYF. CDR3 nucleotides: TGTGCCAGCAGCCCGGGAGGGTCACCCTCCTACGAGCAGTACTTC. The full variable domain, rest sourced from reference TRBV11-3 and TRBJ2-7, is EAGVVQSPRYKIIEKKQPVAFWCNPISGHNTLYWYLQNLGQGPELLIRYENEEAVDDSQLPKDRFSAERLKGVDSTLKIQPAELGDSAVYLCASSPGGSPSYEQYFGPGTRLTVT.